The 20 T cell receptor beta chains below were found in one sample sequenced in a study of cytomegalovirus exposure and HLA in healthy donors (dated by TCRdb to between 2016 and 2019). Receptors were amplified or captured by the immunoSEQ multiplex PCR assay. A mixture of 60 forward primers for TCR Vbeta segments and 13 reverse primers for TCR Jbeta segments was used in the multiplex PCR. This immuneACCESS table, as held by TCRdb, lists in-frame sequences with V and J called but not all clones. Of the missing ones, under half trace to an unresolved V gene in checked studies; the others have no known cause. The sample includes some 200,000 clones, with 70% observed a single time. The ten largest account for about 3% of the sample. The sequencing input was PBMCs. The receptors were sampled from a man aged 35-49 years in good health and CMV-seropositive.

The table lists this clone with a few counts. This sequence joins TRBV4-3 and TRBJ2-3; 7 nucleotides line up with TRBD1. This CDR3 spans 16 amino acids. Per the germline V gene, CDR1 is LGHNA and CDR2 is YSLEER. The trim removed 3 bases at V and 0 bases at J, leaving 6 bases unmatched. The CDR3 nucleotides read TGCGCCAGCAGCCAGGAGGCCAGGGGGAGCACAGATACGCAGTATTTT. It specifies CASSQEARGSTDTQYF.

This clone has just a few counts. The chain uses TRBV19 and TRBJ1-1; 8 bases agree with TRBD1. This CDR3 region has 14 residues. CDR1 LNHDA and CDR2 SQIVND come from the germline V gene (reference sequence). V lost 5 bases, J lost 3 bases, and 5 bases stayed unmatched. The DNA for the CDR3 is TGTGCCAGTAGTCCAAACAGGGGGTACACTGAAGCTTTCTTT. Amino acids: CASSPNRGYTEAFF. Filled out from reference TRBV19 and TRBJ1-1, the complete variable domain reads DGGITQSPKYLFRKEGQNVTLSCEQNLNHDAMYWYRQDPGQGLRLIYYSQIVNDFQKGDIAEGYSVSREKKESFPLTVTSAQKNPTAFYLCASSPNRGYTEAFFGQGTRLTVV.

This chain connects TRBV7-2 to TRBJ2-7; D is possibly TRBD1 (5 bases). Per the germline V gene, CDR1 is SGHTA and CDR2 is FQGNSA. This CDR3 comprises 13 residues. V was clipped by 4 bases and J by 0 bases, with 7 bases between them. CDR3 sequence: CASSSTVSYEQYF. CDR3 sequence (DNA): TGTGCCAGCAGCTCGACAGTCTCCTACGAGCAGTACTTC.

The chain combines TRBV4-2 with TRBJ1-4, with TRBD1 identical over 7 bases. This CDR3 is 16 amino acids long. Germline CDR1 reads LGHNA; CDR2 reads YNFKEQ. V shed 4 bases, J shed 7 bases, and the junction held 12 bases outside the gene matches. The CDR3 is CASSREGGGGGEKLFF. The CDR3 bases are TGTGCCAGCAGCCGGGAAGGAGGGGGCGGCGGTGAAAAACTGTTTTTT.

The chain recombines TRBV7-2 with TRBJ2-5, with TRBD2 matching over 12 bases. CDR1 and CDR2 (germline): SGHTA, FQGNSA. Trimming cost V 5 bases and J 5 bases; bases outside gene matches: 12. This CDR3 has 17 amino acids. The chain's CDR3 is CASSQGLAGGPGETQYF. CDR3 in DNA: TGTGCCAGCAGCCAGGGCCTAGCGGGGGGGCCAGGTGAGACCCAGTACTTC. The full variable domain, in which reference TRBV7-2 and TRBJ2-5 provide the parts outside the CDR3, is GAGVSQSPSNKVTEKGKDVELRCDPISGHTALYWYRQSLGQGLEFLIYFQGNSAPDKSGLPSDRFSAERTGGSVSTLTIQRTQQEDSAVYLCASSQGLAGGPGETQYFGPGTRLLVL.

This clone was observed once. This chain joins TRBV9 and TRBJ2-1; 7 bases match TRBD2. Germline-derived CDR1 and CDR2 are SGDLS and YYNGEE. The CDR3 is 14 residues long. V shed 10 bases and J 4 bases; nucleotides not matched to a gene: 11. CDR3 protein: CASAGAGLYNEQFF. The DNA of the CDR3 is TGTGCCTCCGCGGGAGCGGGGTTATACAATGAGCAGTTCTTC.

The chain links TRBV6-1 to TRBJ1-2; D is unclear. Per germline, CDR1 MNHNS and CDR2 SASEGT. This CDR3 is 14 amino acids long. Trimming took off 7 bases at V and 8 bases at J, with 20 bases between the two ends. CDR3 region: CASNAGDLGGGYTF. For the CDR3, the DNA is TGTGCCAGCAATGCCGGGGATCTAGGTGGAGGCTACACCTTC.

In this sample, this clone turned up a few times. V and J are TRBV6-5 and TRBJ1-2; the D is unclear. The CDR3 totals 15 residues. Germline V gene lookup returns CDR1 MNHEY and CDR2 SVGAGI. Trimming took 0 bases from V and 4 from J, leaving 12 bases between them. The CDR3 reads CASSYSYEDSYGYTF. In DNA form, the CDR3 reads TGTGCCAGCAGTTACTCGTACGAGGATAGCTATGGCTACACCTTC.

The CDR3 loop reads CASSVDRVHNSPLHF. The CDR3 DNA reads as TGTGCCAGCAGCGTGGACAGGGTGCATAATTCACCCCTCCACTTT. The rearrangement uses TRBV2 and TRBJ1-6; 8 nucleotides line up with TRBD1. The junction had 6 bases not matched to a gene; V was cut back by 6 bases and J by 5 bases. Per the germline V gene, CDR1 is SNHLY and CDR2 is FYNNEI. CDR3 length equals 15 residues.

Remarks on this clone: An end of the junction differs from the germline gene, which may be a read error. V and J are TRBV7-9 and TRBJ2-7; TRBD2 matches at 10 bases. Per germline, CDR1 SEHNR and CDR2 FQNEAQ (reference sequence). This CDR3 is built from 15 residues. CDR3 amino acids: CSSSQAGGQVYEQYF. In DNA form, the CDR3 reads TGTTCCAGCAGCCAAGCGGGGGGGCAAGTCTACGAGCAGTACTTC.

The chain has TRBV6-5 and TRBJ1-3; possible D gene TRBD1, 6 bases. CDR1 and CDR2 from the germline V gene are MNHEY and SVGAGI. The CDR3 totals 14 residues. Trimming removed 6 bases from V and 2 bases from J, with 11 bases in between. The CDR3 nucleotides are TGTGCCAGCAGGGGGGCACTGACTGGAAACACCATATATTTT. Translation gives CASRGALTGNTIYF.

The chain has TRBV4-2 and TRBJ2-5; weak D call: TRBD2 (5 bases). The length of the CDR3 is 16 residues. Germline values: CDR1 LGHNA, CDR2 YNFKEQ. V was shortened by 1 base and J by 4 bases, with 16 bases between the two germline ends. CDR3: CASSQVQAGLGETQYF. The CDR3, as DNA: TGTGCCAGCAGCCAAGTTCAGGCGGGTTTAGGAGAGACCCAGTACTTC.

This clone was counted between two and nine times. This chain uses TRBV7-2 with TRBJ1-6, with TRBD1 as a possible D gene (6 bases). V lost 7 bases and J lost 7, with 17 bases in between. Germline CDR1 SGHTA, CDR2 FQGNSA. The CDR3 sequence is 15 residues long. The CDR3: CASTLGGPINSPLHF. In DNA form, the CDR3 reads TGTGCCAGCACCCTCGGGGGGCCTATAAATTCACCCCTCCACTTT. The variable domain in full, completed from reference TRBV7-2 and TRBJ1-6, reads GAGVSQSPSNKVTEKGKDVELRCDPISGHTALYWYRQSLGQGLEFLIYFQGNSAPDKSGLPSDRFSAERTGGSVSTLTIQRTQQEDSAVYLCASTLGGPINSPLHFGNGTRLTVT.

The rearrangement uses TRBV5-6 and TRBJ2-7; D ambiguous. V lost 4 bases, J lost 7 bases, and 12 bases lay in between. CDR1 SGHDT and CDR2 YYEEEE come from the germline V gene. The length of the CDR3 is 12 residues. The DNA for the CDR3 is TGTGCCAGCAGCCCCAGATTCGGGGAGCAGTACTTC. It yields the protein CASSPRFGEQYF.

The gene calls are TRBV7-2 and TRBJ1-1; unclear D gene. CDR1 is SGHTA, CDR2 FQGNSA, per germline. The V gene lost 3 bases and the J gene lost 0 bases, with 2 bases spanning the gap. This CDR3 region has 12 residues. In nucleotides, the CDR3 is TGTGCCAGCAGCTTCATGAACACTGAAGCTTTCTTT. The encoded protein is CASSFMNTEAFF.

This clone was detected a few times. The chain combines TRBV11-2 with TRBJ1-4; maybe TRBD1 (6 bases). V lost 5 bases to trimming and J lost 5 bases, with 15 bases between them. Germline V gives CDR1 SGHAT, CDR2 FQNNGV. This CDR3 spans 15 amino acids. CDR3 sequence: CASSHSTGINEKLFF. CDR3 bases: TGTGCCAGCAGCCACAGTACAGGGATCAATGAAAAACTGTTTTTT.

V gene TRBV5-1 combines with J gene TRBJ2-3, with TRBD1 as a possible D gene (6 bases). CDR1 and CDR2 (germline): SGHRS, YFSETQ. The V and J ends lost 4 bases and 3 bases respectively, with 18 bases between them. This CDR3 spans 16 amino acids. CDR3 residues: CASSPGHTGKTDTQYF. CDR3 nucleotides: TGCGCCAGCAGCCCGGGTCACACAGGGAAGACAGATACGCAGTATTTT.

The rearrangement links TRBV10-3 to TRBJ1-5; possibly TRBD1 for D (5 bases). V lost 3 bases and J lost 6, with 18 bases in between. CDR1 is ENHRY, CDR2 SYGVKD, per germline. The CDR3 spans 16 residues. In DNA form, the CDR3 reads TGTGCCATCAGTGAAAGGGGCAGGGATAAATCTCAGCCCCAGCATTTT. This encodes CAISERGRDKSQPQHF.

The J gene is TRBJ2-5, the V gene TRBV10-3; the match to TRBD2 covers 8 bases. Losses at the gene ends were 2 bases for V and 3 bases for J; bases not matched to a gene: 5. CDR3 length: 15 residues. Germline loops: CDR1 ENHRY, CDR2 SYGVKD. CDR3 in amino acids: CAISERGGGEETQYF. CDR3 DNA sequence: TGTGCCATCAGTGAGCGGGGGGGCGGGGAAGAGACCCAGTACTTC.

This clone has just a few counts. The chain couples TRBV27 to TRBJ1-2; 9 nucleotides align to TRBD1. Germline CDR1 MNHEY, CDR2 SMNVEV (reference sequence). The CDR3 runs 16 residues. V dropped 4 bases and J dropped 4; count of bases not matched to a gene: 10. The CDR3 region has the DNA TGTGCCAGCAGTTCTTATCCACAGGGGGCCGGCTATGGCTACACCTTC. It specifies CASSSYPQGAGYGYTF.